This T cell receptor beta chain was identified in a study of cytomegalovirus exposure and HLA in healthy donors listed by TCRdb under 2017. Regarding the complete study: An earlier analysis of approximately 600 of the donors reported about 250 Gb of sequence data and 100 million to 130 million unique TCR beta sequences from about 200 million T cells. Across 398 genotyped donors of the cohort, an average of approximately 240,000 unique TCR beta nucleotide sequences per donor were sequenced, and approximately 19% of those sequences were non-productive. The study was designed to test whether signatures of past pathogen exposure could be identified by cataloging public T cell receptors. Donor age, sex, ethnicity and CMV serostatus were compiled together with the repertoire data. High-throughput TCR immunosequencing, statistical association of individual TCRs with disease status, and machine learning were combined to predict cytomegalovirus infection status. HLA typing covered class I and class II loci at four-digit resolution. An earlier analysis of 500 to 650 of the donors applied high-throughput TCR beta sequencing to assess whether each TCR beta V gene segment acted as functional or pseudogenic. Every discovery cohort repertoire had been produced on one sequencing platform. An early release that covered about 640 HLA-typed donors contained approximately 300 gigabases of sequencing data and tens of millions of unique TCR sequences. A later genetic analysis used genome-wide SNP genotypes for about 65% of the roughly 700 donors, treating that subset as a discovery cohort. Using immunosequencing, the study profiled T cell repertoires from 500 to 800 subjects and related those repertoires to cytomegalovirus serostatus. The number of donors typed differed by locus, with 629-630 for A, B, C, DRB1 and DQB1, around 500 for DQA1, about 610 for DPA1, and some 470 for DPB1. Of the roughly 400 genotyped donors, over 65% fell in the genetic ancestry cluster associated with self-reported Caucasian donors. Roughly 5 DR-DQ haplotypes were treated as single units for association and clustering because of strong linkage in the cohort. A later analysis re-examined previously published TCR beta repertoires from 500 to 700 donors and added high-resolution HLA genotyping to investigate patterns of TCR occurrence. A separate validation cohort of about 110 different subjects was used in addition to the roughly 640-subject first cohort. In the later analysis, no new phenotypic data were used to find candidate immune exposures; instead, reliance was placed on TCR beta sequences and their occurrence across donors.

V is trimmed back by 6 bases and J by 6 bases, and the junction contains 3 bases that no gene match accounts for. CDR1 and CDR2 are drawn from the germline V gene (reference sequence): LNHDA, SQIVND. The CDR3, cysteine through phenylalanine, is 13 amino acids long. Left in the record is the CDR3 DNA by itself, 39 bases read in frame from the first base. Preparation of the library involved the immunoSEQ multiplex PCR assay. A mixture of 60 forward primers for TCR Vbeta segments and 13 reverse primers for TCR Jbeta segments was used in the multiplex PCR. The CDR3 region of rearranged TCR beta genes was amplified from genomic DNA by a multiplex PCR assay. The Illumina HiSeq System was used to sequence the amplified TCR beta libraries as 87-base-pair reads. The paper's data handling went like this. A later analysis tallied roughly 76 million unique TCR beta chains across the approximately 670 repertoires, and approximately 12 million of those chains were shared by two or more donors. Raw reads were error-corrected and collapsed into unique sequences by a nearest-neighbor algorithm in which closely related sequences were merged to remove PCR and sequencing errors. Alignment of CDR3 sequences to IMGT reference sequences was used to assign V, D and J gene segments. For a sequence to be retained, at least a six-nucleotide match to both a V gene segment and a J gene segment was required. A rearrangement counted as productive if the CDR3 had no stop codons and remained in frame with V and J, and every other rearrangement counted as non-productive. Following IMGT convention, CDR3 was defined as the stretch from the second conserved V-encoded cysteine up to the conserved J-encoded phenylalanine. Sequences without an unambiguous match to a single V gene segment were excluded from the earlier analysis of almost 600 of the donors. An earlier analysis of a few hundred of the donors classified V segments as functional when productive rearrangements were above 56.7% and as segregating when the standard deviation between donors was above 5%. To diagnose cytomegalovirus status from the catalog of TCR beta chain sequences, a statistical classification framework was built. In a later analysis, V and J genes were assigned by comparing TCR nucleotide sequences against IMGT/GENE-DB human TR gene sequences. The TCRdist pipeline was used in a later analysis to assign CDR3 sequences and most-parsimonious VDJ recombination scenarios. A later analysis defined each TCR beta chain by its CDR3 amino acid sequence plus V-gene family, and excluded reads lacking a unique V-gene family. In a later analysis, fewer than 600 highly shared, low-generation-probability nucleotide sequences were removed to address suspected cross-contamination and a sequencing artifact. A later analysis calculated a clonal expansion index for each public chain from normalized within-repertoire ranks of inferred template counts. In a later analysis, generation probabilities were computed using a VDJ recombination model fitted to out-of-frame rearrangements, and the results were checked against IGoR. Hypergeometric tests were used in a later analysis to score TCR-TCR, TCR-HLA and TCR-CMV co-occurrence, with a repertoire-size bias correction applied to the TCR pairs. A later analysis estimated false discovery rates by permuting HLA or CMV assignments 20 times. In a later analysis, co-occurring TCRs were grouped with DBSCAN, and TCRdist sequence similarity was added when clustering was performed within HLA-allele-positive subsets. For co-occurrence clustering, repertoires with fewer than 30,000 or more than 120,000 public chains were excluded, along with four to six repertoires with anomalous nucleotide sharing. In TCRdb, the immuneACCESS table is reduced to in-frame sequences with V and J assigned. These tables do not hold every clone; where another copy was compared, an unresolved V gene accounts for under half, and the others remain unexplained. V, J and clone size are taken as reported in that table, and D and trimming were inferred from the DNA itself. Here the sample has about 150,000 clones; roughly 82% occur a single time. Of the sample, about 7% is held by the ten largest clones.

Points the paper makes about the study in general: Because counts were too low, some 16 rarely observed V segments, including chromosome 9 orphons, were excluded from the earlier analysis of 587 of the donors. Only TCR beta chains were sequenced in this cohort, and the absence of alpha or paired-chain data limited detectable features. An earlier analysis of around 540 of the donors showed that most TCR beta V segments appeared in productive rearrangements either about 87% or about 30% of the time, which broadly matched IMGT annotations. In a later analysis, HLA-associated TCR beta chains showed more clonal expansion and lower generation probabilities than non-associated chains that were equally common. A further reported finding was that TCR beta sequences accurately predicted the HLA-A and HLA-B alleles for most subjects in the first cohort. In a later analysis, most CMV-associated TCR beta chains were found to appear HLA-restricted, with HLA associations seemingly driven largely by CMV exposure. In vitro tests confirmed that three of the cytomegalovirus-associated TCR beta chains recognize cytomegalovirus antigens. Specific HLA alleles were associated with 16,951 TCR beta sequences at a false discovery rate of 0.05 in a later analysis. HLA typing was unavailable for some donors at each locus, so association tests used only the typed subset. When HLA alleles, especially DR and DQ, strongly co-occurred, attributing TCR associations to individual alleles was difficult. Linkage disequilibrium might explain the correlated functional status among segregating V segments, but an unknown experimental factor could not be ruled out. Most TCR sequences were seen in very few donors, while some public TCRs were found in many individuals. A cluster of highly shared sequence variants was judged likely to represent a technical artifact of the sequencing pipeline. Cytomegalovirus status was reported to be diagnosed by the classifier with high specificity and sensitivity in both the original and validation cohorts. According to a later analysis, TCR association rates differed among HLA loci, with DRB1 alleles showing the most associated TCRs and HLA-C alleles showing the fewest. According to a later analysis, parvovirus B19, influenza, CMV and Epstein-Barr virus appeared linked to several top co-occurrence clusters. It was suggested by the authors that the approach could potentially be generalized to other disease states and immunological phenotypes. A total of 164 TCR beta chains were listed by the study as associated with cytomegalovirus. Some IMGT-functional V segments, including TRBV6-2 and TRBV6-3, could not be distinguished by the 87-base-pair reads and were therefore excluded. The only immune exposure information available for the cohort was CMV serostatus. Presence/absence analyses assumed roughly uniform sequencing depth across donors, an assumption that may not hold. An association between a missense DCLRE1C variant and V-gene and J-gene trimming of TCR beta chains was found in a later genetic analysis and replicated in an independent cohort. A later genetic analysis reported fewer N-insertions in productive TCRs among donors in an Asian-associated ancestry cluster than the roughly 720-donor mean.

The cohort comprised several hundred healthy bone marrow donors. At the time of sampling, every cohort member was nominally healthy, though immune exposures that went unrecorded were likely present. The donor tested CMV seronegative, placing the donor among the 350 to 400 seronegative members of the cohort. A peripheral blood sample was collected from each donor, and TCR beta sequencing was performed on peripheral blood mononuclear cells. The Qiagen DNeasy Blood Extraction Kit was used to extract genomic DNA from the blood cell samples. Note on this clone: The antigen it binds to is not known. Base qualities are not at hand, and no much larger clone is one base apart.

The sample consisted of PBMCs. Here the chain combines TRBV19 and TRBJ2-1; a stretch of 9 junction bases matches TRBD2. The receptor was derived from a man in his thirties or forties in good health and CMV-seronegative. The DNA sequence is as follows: TGTGCCAGTAGAAGCGGGAGGAGCAATGAGCAGTTCTTC. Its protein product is CASRSGRSNEQFF.